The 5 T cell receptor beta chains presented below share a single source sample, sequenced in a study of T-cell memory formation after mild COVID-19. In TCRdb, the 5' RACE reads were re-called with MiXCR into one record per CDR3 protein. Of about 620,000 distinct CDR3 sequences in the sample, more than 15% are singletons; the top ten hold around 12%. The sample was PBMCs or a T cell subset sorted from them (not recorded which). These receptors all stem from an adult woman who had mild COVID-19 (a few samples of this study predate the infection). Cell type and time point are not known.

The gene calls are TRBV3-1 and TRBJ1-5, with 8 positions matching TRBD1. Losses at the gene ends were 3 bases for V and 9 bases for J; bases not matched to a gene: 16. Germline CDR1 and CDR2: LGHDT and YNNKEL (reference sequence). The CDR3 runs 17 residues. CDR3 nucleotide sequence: TGTGCCAGCAGCCACGCTAACGGGGGACAGGTCTTGGGGCCCCAGCATTTT. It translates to CASSHANGGQVLGPQHF.

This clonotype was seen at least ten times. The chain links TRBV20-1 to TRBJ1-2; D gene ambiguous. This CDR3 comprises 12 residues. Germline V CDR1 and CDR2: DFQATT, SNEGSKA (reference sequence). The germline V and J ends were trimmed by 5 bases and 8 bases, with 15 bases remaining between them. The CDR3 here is CSAGLGRGGYTF. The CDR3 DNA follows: TGCAGTGCTGGGCTGGGCCGAGGAGGCTACACCTTC.

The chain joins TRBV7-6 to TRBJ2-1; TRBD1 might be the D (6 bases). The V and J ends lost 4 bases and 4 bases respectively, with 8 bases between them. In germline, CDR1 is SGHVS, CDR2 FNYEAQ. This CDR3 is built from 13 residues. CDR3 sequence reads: CASSYTGYNEQFF. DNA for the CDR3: TGTGCCAGCAGCTACACAGGGTACAATGAGCAGTTCTTC.

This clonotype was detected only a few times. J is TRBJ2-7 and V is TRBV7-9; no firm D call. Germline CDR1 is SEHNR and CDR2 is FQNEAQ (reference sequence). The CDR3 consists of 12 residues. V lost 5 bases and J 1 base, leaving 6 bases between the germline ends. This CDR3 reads CASSRKSYEQYF. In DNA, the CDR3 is TGTGCCAGCAGCCGGAAATCCTACGAGCAGTACTTC.

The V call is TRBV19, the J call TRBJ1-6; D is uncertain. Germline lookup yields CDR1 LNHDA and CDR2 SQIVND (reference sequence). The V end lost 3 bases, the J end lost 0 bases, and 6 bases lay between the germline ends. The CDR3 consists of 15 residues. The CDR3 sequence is CASSMRSSYNSPLHF. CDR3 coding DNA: TGTGCCAGTAGTATGAGGAGCTCCTATAATTCACCCCTCCACTTT.